The clone carrying this T cell receptor (beta chain) has ten or more counts. The template used for profiling TCR beta VDJ and CDR3 was genomic DNA. TCRdb processed the reads anew with MiXCR; each CDR3 protein has one entry. In the table there are roughly 250,000 distinct CDR3 sequences, 47% of which are singletons. This entry comes from a study of CD8+CD57+ T cells in acquired aplastic anemia. This CDR3 contains 13 residues. The V and J ends lost 0 bases and 3 bases respectively, with 6 bases between them. CDR1 SGHDT and CDR2 YYEEEE come from the germline V gene. By flow cytometry, patients selected for sequencing had shown an expansion of CD8+CD57+ cells.

The chain combines TRBV5-6 with TRBJ2-5, with unresolved D. The TCR sequence derives from a human donor with aplastic anemia. Sequencing input: sorted CD4+, CD8+, or CD8+CD57+ T cells (not recorded which) from PBMCs. Here the CDR3 reads CASSLAQKETQYF. The CDR3 nucleotides are TGTGCCAGCAGCTTGGCACAGAAAGAGACCCAGTACTTC.